These T cell receptor beta chains were read from a single sample in a study of regulatory T cells in long-lasting Graves disease. TCRdb itself ran the multiplex PCR reads through MiXCR, one entry per CDR3 protein. Of around 400,000 distinct CDR3 sequences in the sample, around 16% are singletons; the top ten hold approximately 7.8%. These data also featured in a second study, about T cells in Graves' hyperthyroidism and ophthalmopathy.

The sample here was peripheral blood mononuclear cells (PBMCs), taken at new diagnosis, from a patient treated with antithyroid drugs. The receptors come from a woman between 40 and 55 years old with Graves disease. CDR3s include the opening cysteine and the closing phenylalanine or tryptophan. D genes are given only for firm matches. Clone size is shown for a subset of rows, as once, few, many or a class of expanded clone.

clone size: many
J gene: TRBJ2-7
V gene: TRBV6-2/TRBV6-3
D gene: -
CDR3 protein: CASSPNNGLTYEQYF
CDR3 DNA: TGTGCCAGCAGTCCGAACAACGGACTAACCTACGAGCAGTACTTC

clone size: many
J gene: TRBJ2-2
V gene: TRBV19
D gene: -
CDR3 protein: CASSIAFPTGELFF
CDR3 DNA: TGTGCCAGTAGTATTGCCTTCCCCACCGGGGAGCTGTTTTTT

clone size: many
J gene: TRBJ2-1
V gene: TRBV28
D gene: TRBD2
CDR3 protein: CASSLHPETSGDNEQFF
CDR3 DNA: TGTGCCAGCAGTTTACACCCAGAGACTAGCGGGGATAATGAGCAGTTCTTC

clone size: many
J gene: TRBJ2-7
V gene: TRBV13
D gene: TRBD2
CDR3 protein: CASSDGLAGGRYYEQYF
CDR3 DNA: TGTGCCAGCAGCGACGGACTAGCGGGAGGACGATACTACGAGCAGTACTTC

clone size: few
J gene: TRBJ2-7
V gene: TRBV3-1
D gene: -
CDR3 protein: CASSQGQRAYEQYF
CDR3 DNA: TGTGCCAGCAGCCAGGGACAGCGGGCCTACGAGCAGTACTTC

clone size: many
J gene: TRBJ2-7
V gene: TRBV27
D gene: TRBD2
CDR3 protein: CASSLSTGTSGSRGYEQYF
CDR3 DNA: TGTGCCAGCAGTTTATCAACCGGGACTAGCGGGAGCCGAGGGTACGAGCAGTACTTC

clone size: few
J gene: TRBJ2-1
V gene: TRBV5-4
D gene: -
CDR3 protein: CASSLEVASSYNEQFF
CDR3 DNA: TGTGCCAGCAGCCTAGAGGTGGCTAGCTCCTACAATGAGCAGTTCTTC

clone size: -
J gene: TRBJ2-5
V gene: TRBV3-1
D gene: -
CDR3 protein: CASSLNRGGYGETQYF
CDR3 DNA: TGTGCCAGCAGCCTGAACAGGGGAGGGTATGGGGAGACCCAGTACTTC

clone size: many
J gene: TRBJ2-5
V gene: TRBV7-9
D gene: -
CDR3 protein: CASSDFARGLAALRERTQYF
CDR3 DNA: TGTGCCAGCAGCGATTTTGCCCGGGGATTAGCGGCACTAAGGGAGAGGACCCAGTACTTC

clone size: many
J gene: TRBJ2-5
V gene: TRBV5-5
D gene: TRBD2
CDR3 protein: CASSLSWASGSVETQYF
CDR3 DNA: TGTGCCAGCAGCTTGTCGTGGGCTAGCGGGAGTGTGGAGACCCAGTACTTC

clone size: many
J gene: TRBJ2-5
V gene: TRBV5-1
D gene: -
CDR3 protein: CASSFSSSRETQYF
CDR3 DNA: TGCGCCAGCAGCTTTTCCAGCTCCAGGGAGACCCAGTACTTC

clone size: many
J gene: TRBJ1-5
V gene: TRBV30
D gene: -
CDR3 protein: CAWSGDSGSNQPQHF
CDR3 DNA: TGTGCCTGGAGTGGTGATAGTGGTAGCAATCAGCCCCAGCATTTT

clone size: -
J gene: TRBJ2-7
V gene: TRBV7-2
D gene: TRBD2
CDR3 protein: CASSPRDGGRGQYF
CDR3 DNA: TGTGCCAGCAGCCCCCGGGATGGCGGGAGGGGCCAGTACTTC

clone size: many
J gene: TRBJ2-7
V gene: TRBV11-3
D gene: TRBD2
CDR3 protein: CASKKTGTSGRDSYEQYF
CDR3 DNA: TGTGCCAGCAAGAAAACCGGGACTAGCGGGAGAGACTCCTACGAGCAGTACTTC

clone size: many
J gene: TRBJ2-5
V gene: TRBV13
D gene: TRBD1
CDR3 protein: CASSRAFTGGETQYF
CDR3 DNA: TGTGCCAGCAGCCGTGCCTTTACAGGGGGAGAGACCCAGTACTTC

clone size: many
J gene: TRBJ2-3
V gene: TRBV7-2
D gene: -
CDR3 protein: CASSLESSGDTQYF
CDR3 DNA: TGTGCCAGCAGCTTAGAGTCTTCCGGAGATACGCAGTATTTT

clone size: many
J gene: TRBJ2-6
V gene: TRBV19
D gene: -
CDR3 protein: CASRDSSYSGANVLTF
CDR3 DNA: TGTGCCAGTAGAGACAGCTCCTACTCTGGGGCCAACGTCCTGACTTTC

clone size: -
J gene: TRBJ1-5
V gene: TRBV19
D gene: -
CDR3 protein: CASSIDSGSNQPQHF
CDR3 DNA: TGTGCCAGTAGTATAGATTCGGGGAGCAATCAGCCCCAGCATTTT

clone size: many
J gene: TRBJ2-7
V gene: TRBV28
D gene: -
CDR3 protein: CASSQTGLAYEQYF
CDR3 DNA: TGTGCCAGCAGTCAAACAGGGTTGGCCTACGAGCAGTACTTC

clone size: many
J gene: TRBJ2-7
V gene: TRBV19
D gene: -
CDR3 protein: CASSCEQYF
CDR3 DNA: TGTGCCAGTAGTTGCGAGCAGTACTTC

clone size: -
J gene: TRBJ2-7
V gene: TRBV19
D gene: TRBD1
CDR3 protein: CASSMTGTRLVYEQYF
CDR3 DNA: TGTGCCAGTAGTATGACAGGGACCCGCTTGGTCTACGAGCAGTACTTC

clone size: -
J gene: TRBJ1-2
V gene: TRBV7-2
D gene: TRBD1
CDR3 protein: CASSVPGQAYGYTF
CDR3 DNA: TGTGCCAGCAGCGTACCGGGACAGGCATATGGCTACACCTTC

clone size: -
J gene: TRBJ2-1
V gene: TRBV12-3/TRBV12-4
D gene: TRBD1
CDR3 protein: CASSAPGTGNYNEQFF
CDR3 DNA: TGTGCCAGCAGTGCCCCCGGGACAGGGAACTACAATGAGCAGTTCTTC

clone size: few
J gene: TRBJ2-1
V gene: TRBV6-4
D gene: -
CDR3 protein: CASSPVEGRGYNEQFF
CDR3 DNA: TGTGCCAGCAGCCCCGTGGAGGGTCGCGGCTACAATGAGCAGTTCTTC

clone size: many
J gene: TRBJ1-1
V gene: TRBV3-1
D gene: -
CDR3 protein: CASSQDNTPGAFF
CDR3 DNA: TGTGCCAGCAGCCAGGATAATACCCCGGGAGCTTTCTTT

clone size: many
J gene: TRBJ2-1
V gene: TRBV20-1
D gene: TRBD2
CDR3 protein: CSAGVGLAGRYYNEQFF
CDR3 DNA: TGCAGTGCTGGCGTGGGACTAGCGGGAAGATACTACAATGAGCAGTTCTTC

clone size: -
J gene: TRBJ1-5
V gene: TRBV2
D gene: -
CDR3 protein: CASNLMAGLRNQPQHF
CDR3 DNA: TGTGCCAGCAACCTCATGGCGGGCCTGAGAAATCAGCCCCAGCATTTT